Listed here are 15 T cell receptor beta chains from one sample, sequenced in a study of CD8+ T cells in alopecia areata. cDNA prepared by RNA extraction and subsequent reverse transcription served as the template for sequencing. Profiling relied on immunoSEQ multiplex PCR, and the TCRdb table lists in-frame clones only, not all of them. The profile covers tens of thousands of clones, with about 40% appearing a single time and roughly 51% taken by the ten largest. The specimen sequenced was NKG2D-low CD8+ T cells sorted from blood. The receptor set was obtained from a human donor with alopecia areata.

V usage is TRBV2 and J usage is TRBJ2-7; D tentatively reads TRBD1 or TRBD2 (5 bases each). Trimming took off 10 bases at V and 3 bases at J, with 16 bases between the two ends. The CDR3 consists of 13 residues. CDR1 is SNHLY and CDR2 is FYNNEI in the germline V gene. The CDR3 loop reads CATDAGTNYEQYF. The CDR3 nucleotides read TGTGCCACCGATGCCGGGACGAACTACGAGCAGTACTTC.

The CDR3, as DNA: TGCGCCAGCAGCTTGACCAGGGACGACACTGAAGCTTTCTTT. Translation: CASSLTRDDTEAFF. J is TRBJ1-1 and V is TRBV5-1, with a weak D call TRBD1 (5 bases). The CDR3 contains 14 residues. Germline lookup yields CDR1 SGHRS and CDR2 YFSETQ. Trimming removed 1 base at V and 3 bases at J, with 10 bases between.

The CDR3 DNA sequence: TGTGCCAGCAGCGAGGATCGTACGGGGGAGCAGTTCTTC. Protein product: CASSEDRTGEQFF. The genes are TRBV5-6 and TRBJ2-1; a weak D match, TRBD2 (5 bases). V lost 4 bases, J lost 10 bases, and 15 bases lay in between. This CDR3 is built from 13 residues. Germline V gene sequence: CDR1 SGHDT, CDR2 YYEEEE.

The rearrangement uses TRBV6-5 and TRBJ1-1, with TRBD1 identical over 8 bases. CDR1 is MNHEY, CDR2 SVGAGI, per germline. The CDR3 extends over 14 amino acids. Trimming at V came to 4 bases and at J to 1 base, leaving 2 bases not matched to a gene. CDR3 sequence (DNA): TGTGCCAGCAGTTCGACAGGGGCGAACACTGAAGCTTTCTTT. This encodes CASSSTGANTEAFF.

V and J are TRBV30 and TRBJ2-1, with 11 nucleotides matching TRBD2. CDR1 and CDR2 from the germline V gene are GTSNPN and SVGIG (reference sequence). The V segment lost 0 bases and the J segment 10 bases; nucleotides outside the gene matches: 8. The CDR3 has 15 residues. CDR3: CAWSVEGLAAGEQFF. The CDR3 nucleotides read TGTGCCTGGAGTGTAGAGGGACTAGCGGCAGGGGAGCAGTTCTTC.

This clone was seen only a few times. The chain has TRBV7-9 and TRBJ2-5, with a weak D call TRBD1 (5 bases). The germline CDR1 and CDR2 sequences are SEHNR and FQNEAQ (reference sequence). V lost 6 bases, J lost 4 bases, and 9 bases lay in between. This CDR3 comprises 12 residues. DNA for the CDR3: TGTGCCAGCAGTGCAGGGTCAGAGACCCAGTACTTC. This encodes CASSAGSETQYF.

DNA of the CDR3: TGCGCCAGCAGCTTGGGGGCCGGGGATGAGCAGTTCTTC. Translation gives CASSLGAGDEQFF. V gene TRBV5-1 combines with J gene TRBJ2-1; maybe TRBD2 (5 bases). Between the trimmed V and J ends, which lost 0 bases and 8 bases, there was a span of 9 bases. CDR3 length: 13 amino acids. Germline CDR1 and CDR2: SGHRS and YFSETQ.

This chain links TRBV27 with TRBJ2-7, with 7 bases fitting TRBD2. CDR1 is MNHEY, CDR2 SMNVEV, per germline (reference sequence). Trimming at V came to 3 bases and at J to 4 bases, leaving 6 bases not matched to a gene. CDR3 length equals 14 residues. The chain's CDR3 is CASSLKTSLYEQYF. The CDR3 bases are TGTGCCAGCAGTTTGAAGACTAGCCTGTACGAGCAGTACTTC.

The chain uses TRBV7-9 and TRBJ2-1; possibly TRBD1 or TRBD2 for D (7 bases each). CDR3 length equals 14 residues. Trimming pared 7 bases from V and 7 bases from J, leaving 17 bases between. Germline V gene lookup returns CDR1 SEHNR and CDR2 FQNEAQ (reference sequence). The CDR3 nucleotides read TGTGCCAGCATCAATGGGAGGGGGCTGAATGAGCAGTTCTTC. Translated: CASINGRGLNEQFF.

The chain uses TRBV5-1 and TRBJ1-1; 9 bases line up with TRBD1. Germline trimming cut 3 bases from V and 1 base from J; bases unmatched to any gene: 4. The CDR3 is 15 amino acids. Germline-derived CDR1 and CDR2 are SGHRS and YFSETQ. Here the CDR3 reads CASSWTGAGNTEAFF. In DNA, the CDR3 is TGCGCCAGCAGCTGGACAGGGGCGGGGAACACTGAAGCTTTCTTT.

This clone occurred once. The rearrangement links TRBV7-2 to TRBJ2-7; the D call may be TRBD1 or TRBD2 (5 bases each). The CDR3 is 15 residues long. Germline values: CDR1 SGHTA, CDR2 FQGNSA. V gave up 5 bases and J gave up 6 bases, with 20 bases separating them. CDR3 DNA sequence: TGTGCCAGCAGCCCACCTGAGGGGTTCAACGCCGAGCAGTACTTC. It translates to CASSPPEGFNAEQYF.

The J gene is TRBJ2-5, the V gene TRBV4-3; D perhaps matches TRBD1 (6 bases). Between the trimmed V and J ends, which lost 1 base and 3 bases, there was a span of 12 bases. Germline V gene lookup returns CDR1 LGHNA and CDR2 YSLEER. The CDR3 spans 15 residues. CDR3 bases: TGCGCCAGCAGCCAAGCGACAGGATGGAAAGAGACCCAGTACTTC. Encoded protein: CASSQATGWKETQYF.

The chain recombines TRBV27 with TRBJ1-2; D gene uncertain. The germline V and J ends were trimmed by 3 bases and 1 base, with 6 bases remaining between them. The CDR3 loop spans 13 amino acids. CDR1 and CDR2 (germline): MNHEY, SMNVEV (reference sequence). The chain's CDR3 is CASSFDGNYGYTF. The CDR3 DNA sequence: TGTGCCAGCAGTTTTGACGGTAACTATGGCTACACCTTC.

The gene calls are TRBV29-1 and TRBJ2-1, with TRBD2 identical over 7 bases. J gave up 0 bases and V 4 bases, and 3 bases lay outside the gene matches. The CDR3 totals 14 residues. The germline CDR1 and CDR2 sequences are SQVTM and ANQGSEA. This chain's CDR3 is CSVVGGGSYNEQFF. The DNA of the CDR3 is TGCAGCGTTGTGGGCGGGGGCTCCTACAATGAGCAGTTCTTC.

V and J are TRBV29-1 and TRBJ1-2, with D perhaps TRBD1 (6 bases). V dropped 2 bases and J dropped 9 bases, with 19 bases sitting between them. This CDR3 contains 14 residues. From germline, CDR1 is SQVTM and CDR2 ANQGSEA. CDR3 loop: CSVEFPGHGMRYTF. The CDR3 nucleotides read TGCAGCGTTGAATTCCCGGGACACGGGATGCGCTACACCTTC.